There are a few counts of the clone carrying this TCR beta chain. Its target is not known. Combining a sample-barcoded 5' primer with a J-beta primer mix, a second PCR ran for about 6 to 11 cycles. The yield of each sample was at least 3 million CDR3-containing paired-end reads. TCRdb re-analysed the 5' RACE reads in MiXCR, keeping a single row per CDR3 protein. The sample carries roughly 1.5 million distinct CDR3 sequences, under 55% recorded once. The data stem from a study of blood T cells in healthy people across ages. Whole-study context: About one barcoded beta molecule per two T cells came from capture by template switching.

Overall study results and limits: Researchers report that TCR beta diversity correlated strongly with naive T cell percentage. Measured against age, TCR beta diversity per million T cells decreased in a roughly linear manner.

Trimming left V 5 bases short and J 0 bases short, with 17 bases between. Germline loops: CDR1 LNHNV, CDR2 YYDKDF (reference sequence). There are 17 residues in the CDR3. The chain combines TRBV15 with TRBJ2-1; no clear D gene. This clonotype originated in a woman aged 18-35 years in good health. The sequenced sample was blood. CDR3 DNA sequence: TGTGCCACCAGCGGGCCTTTGGCCTACATCTCCTACAATGAGCAGTTCTTC. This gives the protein CATSGPLAYISYNEQFF.